Below, 17 T cell receptor beta chains from the same sample are listed, as sequenced in a study of CD8+CD57+ T cells in acquired aplastic anemia. For sequencing, patients were chosen who had shown expansion of CD8+CD57+ cells by flow cytometry. For CDR3 and TCR beta VDJ profiling, genomic DNA was the template used. TCRdb ran MiXCR on the reads and lists one entry per CDR3 protein. The profile covers around 130,000 distinct CDR3 sequences, with about 50% appearing a single time and roughly 28% taken by the ten largest. Input material: sorted CD4+, CD8+, or CD8+CD57+ T cells (not recorded which) from PBMCs. These receptors all stem from a human donor with aplastic anemia.

The chain uses TRBV10-1 and TRBJ2-5; 8 nucleotides line up with TRBD2. Germline lookup yields CDR1 WNHNN and CDR2 SYGVQD (reference sequence). This CDR3 has 13 amino acids. Losses at the gene ends were 3 bases for V and 5 bases for J; bases not matched to a gene: 2. The DNA for the CDR3 is TGCGCCAGCAGTGAACGGGAGGGGGAGACCCAGTACTTC. This gives the protein CASSEREGETQYF.

This chain uses TRBV6-5 with TRBJ2-7, with D unresolved. The V end lost 4 bases, the J end lost 5 bases, and 9 bases lay between the germline ends. This CDR3 comprises 12 residues. CDR1 and CDR2 (germline): MNHEY, SVGAGI. Here the CDR3 reads CASSSVINEQYF. The DNA of the CDR3 is TGTGCCAGCAGTTCAGTAATTAACGAGCAGTACTTC.

For this clonotype: The conserved closing phenylalanine or tryptophan is absent in this CDR3, likely reflecting a read error. The J gene is TRBJ1-1, the V gene TRBV2, with TRBD1 identical over 9 bases. Germline trimming cut 6 bases from V and 1 base from J; bases unmatched to any gene: 6. The germline V gene has CDR1 SNHLY and CDR2 FYNNEI. This CDR3 is built from 15 residues. The CDR3 loop reads CASRSQGARNTEAFL. As DNA, the CDR3 is TGTGCCAGCAGGTCACAGGGGGCGCGGAACACTGAAGCTTTCTTA.

The J gene is TRBJ1-1, the V gene TRBV7-2, with unresolved D. The V end was cut by 0 bases, the J end by 0 bases, with 14 bases between. Germline CDR1 is SGHTA and CDR2 is FQGNSA. CDR3 length equals 17 residues. The DNA of the CDR3 is TGTGCCAGCAGCTTAGCGGCCGACACTGGAGTGAACACTGAAGCTTTCTTT. Residues: CASSLAADTGVNTEAFF. Full variable domain (rest looked up from reference TRBV7-2 and TRBJ1-1): GAGVSQSPSNKVTEKGKDVELRCDPISGHTALYWYRQSLGQGLEFLIYFQGNSAPDKSGLPSDRFSAERTGGSVSTLTIQRTQQEDSAVYLCASSLAADTGVNTEAFFGQGTRLTVV.

The J gene is TRBJ2-7, the V gene TRBV11-3; D not certain. The CDR3 totals 15 residues. The V gene lost 5 bases and the J gene lost 5 bases, with 19 bases spanning the gap. Per germline, CDR1 SGHNT and CDR2 YENEEA. Written as DNA, the CDR3 is TGTGCCAGCAGCCTAGGCTTGCAGGTAAACGACGAGCAGTACTTC. Its translation is CASSLGLQVNDEQYF.

V gene TRBV6-5 combines with J gene TRBJ2-7; TRBD1 aligns across 7 bases. Germline V gene sequence: CDR1 MNHEY, CDR2 SVGAGI. Trimming took 3 bases from V and 3 from J; bases not matched to a gene: 2. This CDR3 has 13 amino acids. CDR3 sequence (DNA): TGTGCCAGCAGTTATGACAGGGTCTACGAGCAGTACTTC. The encoded protein is CASSYDRVYEQYF.

For this clonotype: Sequence at one end of the junction differs from germline and may be a read error. This rearrangement joins TRBV7-2 to TRBJ2-7; the D is unclear. CDR1 is SGHTA and CDR2 is FQGNSA in the germline V gene. This CDR3 is built from 11 residues. The CDR3 nucleotides are TGTGCCAGCAGCAAATCCTACAAGCAGTACTTC. This codes for CASSKSYKQYF.

The V gene is TRBV19, the J gene TRBJ2-7; TRBD2 agrees at 7 bases. Germline V gives CDR1 LNHDA, CDR2 SQIVND (reference sequence). With V trimmed by 6 bases and J by 2 bases, 10 bases remained unmatched. The CDR3 runs to 15 residues. CDR3 in amino acids: CASSRWGGNTYEQYF. The CDR3 DNA reads TGTGCCAGTAGCCGGTGGGGGGGTAACACCTACGAGCAGTACTTC.

The chain has TRBV9 and TRBJ2-3; D unclear. Germline V CDR1 and CDR2: SGDLS, YYNGEE. The CDR3 spans 12 residues. Trimming took off 0 bases at V and 6 bases at J, with 5 bases between the two ends. CDR3 loop: CASSVDGDTQYF. In nucleotides, the CDR3 is TGTGCCAGCAGCGTAGACGGGGATACGCAGTATTTT.

The chain employs TRBV6-1 and TRBJ2-7; 9 bases align to TRBD1. This CDR3 region has 14 residues. Germline V gene sequence: CDR1 MNHNS, CDR2 SASEGT. The ends lost 7 bases at V and 5 bases at J; junction bases unmatched: 9. CDR3 DNA: TGTGCCAGCACCCCGGGACAGGGATGGGACGAGCAGTACTTC. It translates to CASTPGQGWDEQYF.

The V call is TRBV6-4, the J call TRBJ1-5; the D is unclear. This CDR3 region has 15 residues. V lost 3 bases and J 6 bases, leaving 15 bases between the germline ends. Germline CDR1 and CDR2: MRHNA and SNTAGT. The CDR3 nucleotides are TGTGCCAGCAGTGAGGAATGGGAGACGCGTCAGCCCCAGCATTTT. Its protein is CASSEEWETRQPQHF.

This sequence joins TRBV2 and TRBJ2-5; D is perhaps TRBD2 (6 bases). Germline-derived CDR1 and CDR2 are SNHLY and FYNNEI. This CDR3 is built from 18 residues. Between the trimmed V and J ends, which lost 0 bases and 7 bases, there was a span of 24 bases. The chain's CDR3 is CASSEADIADLAGLTQYF. CDR3 bases: TGTGCCAGCAGTGAAGCGGATATAGCGGACCTAGCTGGGCTGACCCAGTACTTC.

About this clonotype: The germline gene is not matched at one end of the junction; a read error may be the cause. The chain combines TRBV7-6 with TRBJ1-5; TRBD1 matches 7 bases. CDR3 length: 14 amino acids. The V gene's germline CDR1 is SGHVS and CDR2 FNYEAQ. The CDR3 DNA reads TGTGCCAACAGCGAAGGGGGCAGTCATCAGCCCCAGCATTTT. Its protein is CANSEGGSHQPQHF.

The rearrangement uses TRBV29-1 and TRBJ1-2, with 11 bases identical to TRBD1. Germline V gene lookup returns CDR1 SQVTM and CDR2 ANQGSEA. This CDR3 spans 14 amino acids. V lost 3 bases to trimming and J lost 7 bases; unmatched junction nucleotides: 7. CDR3 in amino acids: CSVENGQGAFGYTF. The CDR3 nucleotides read TGCAGCGTTGAGAACGGACAGGGGGCGTTTGGCTACACCTTC.

V usage is TRBV2 and J usage is TRBJ1-3; D is possibly TRBD1 (5 bases). CDR3 length: 15 residues. From germline, CDR1 is SNHLY and CDR2 FYNNEI. V lost 7 bases to trimming and J lost 3 bases, with 16 bases between them. The CDR3 is CASIPDSFYGNTIYF. In DNA form, the CDR3 reads TGTGCCAGCATACCAGACAGCTTTTATGGAAACACCATATATTTT.

J is TRBJ2-2 and V is TRBV27, with D unresolved. The V gene's germline CDR1 is MNHEY and CDR2 SMNVEV (reference sequence). The CDR3 is made up of 13 amino acids. V lost 6 bases, J lost 1 base, and 6 bases lay in between. The chain's CDR3 is CASREENTGELFF. The CDR3 region has the DNA TGTGCCAGCAGAGAAGAGAACACCGGGGAGCTGTTTTTT.

V usage is TRBV2 and J usage is TRBJ2-7; D is possibly TRBD2 (6 bases). Germline V gene data show CDR1 as SNHLY and CDR2 as FYNNEI. CDR3 size: 13 residues. Trimming removed 4 bases at V and 3 bases at J, with 10 bases between. The DNA of the CDR3 is TGTGCCAGCAGTGTACGGACTAACTACGAGCAGTACTTC. It is translated as CASSVRTNYEQYF. Together with reference TRBV2 and TRBJ2-7, the CDR3 gives the full variable domain: EPEVTQTPSHQVTQMGQEVILRCVPISNHLYFYWYRQILGQKVEFLVSFYNNEISEKSEIFDDQFSVERPDGSNFTLKIRSTKLEDSAMYFCASSVRTNYEQYFGPGTRLTVT.